This T cell receptor beta chain was retrieved from a study of PD-1 blockade in classical Hodgkin lymphoma. Brentuximab vedotin exposure varied, and every patient relapsed after autologous stem cell transplantation. The patients, who had relapsed/refractory classical Hodgkin lymphoma, achieved best responses of complete response, partial response or progressive disease. Details on this clone: Its antigen remains unknown.

The CDR3 length is 14 residues. V lost 3 bases and J 6 bases, leaving 15 bases between the germline ends. CDR1 and CDR2 (germline): MNHEY, SVGAGI. Study-level results: Baseline diversity was lower in partial responders and progressors than complete responders. According to reports, newly diagnosed patients had lower baseline TCR diversity than healthy donors, and relapsed/refractory patients had lower baseline TCR diversity still.

Assay used: immunoSEQ multiplex PCR; TCRdb lists only in-frame clones, some missing. The sample gives about 17,000 clones, 55% to 70% of which show up once; about 9% is in the top ten. The sequence derives from a human donor with classical Hodgkin lymphoma. V and J are TRBV6-5 and TRBJ2-7; a possible D gene is TRBD2 (6 bases). Material: peripheral blood mononuclear cells (PBMCs), obtained before the second cycle of nivolumab. Here the CDR3 DNA reads TGTGCCAGCAGTTATTCTCCTAGCGAGATCGAGCAGTACTTC. Translation gives CASSYSPSEIEQYF.